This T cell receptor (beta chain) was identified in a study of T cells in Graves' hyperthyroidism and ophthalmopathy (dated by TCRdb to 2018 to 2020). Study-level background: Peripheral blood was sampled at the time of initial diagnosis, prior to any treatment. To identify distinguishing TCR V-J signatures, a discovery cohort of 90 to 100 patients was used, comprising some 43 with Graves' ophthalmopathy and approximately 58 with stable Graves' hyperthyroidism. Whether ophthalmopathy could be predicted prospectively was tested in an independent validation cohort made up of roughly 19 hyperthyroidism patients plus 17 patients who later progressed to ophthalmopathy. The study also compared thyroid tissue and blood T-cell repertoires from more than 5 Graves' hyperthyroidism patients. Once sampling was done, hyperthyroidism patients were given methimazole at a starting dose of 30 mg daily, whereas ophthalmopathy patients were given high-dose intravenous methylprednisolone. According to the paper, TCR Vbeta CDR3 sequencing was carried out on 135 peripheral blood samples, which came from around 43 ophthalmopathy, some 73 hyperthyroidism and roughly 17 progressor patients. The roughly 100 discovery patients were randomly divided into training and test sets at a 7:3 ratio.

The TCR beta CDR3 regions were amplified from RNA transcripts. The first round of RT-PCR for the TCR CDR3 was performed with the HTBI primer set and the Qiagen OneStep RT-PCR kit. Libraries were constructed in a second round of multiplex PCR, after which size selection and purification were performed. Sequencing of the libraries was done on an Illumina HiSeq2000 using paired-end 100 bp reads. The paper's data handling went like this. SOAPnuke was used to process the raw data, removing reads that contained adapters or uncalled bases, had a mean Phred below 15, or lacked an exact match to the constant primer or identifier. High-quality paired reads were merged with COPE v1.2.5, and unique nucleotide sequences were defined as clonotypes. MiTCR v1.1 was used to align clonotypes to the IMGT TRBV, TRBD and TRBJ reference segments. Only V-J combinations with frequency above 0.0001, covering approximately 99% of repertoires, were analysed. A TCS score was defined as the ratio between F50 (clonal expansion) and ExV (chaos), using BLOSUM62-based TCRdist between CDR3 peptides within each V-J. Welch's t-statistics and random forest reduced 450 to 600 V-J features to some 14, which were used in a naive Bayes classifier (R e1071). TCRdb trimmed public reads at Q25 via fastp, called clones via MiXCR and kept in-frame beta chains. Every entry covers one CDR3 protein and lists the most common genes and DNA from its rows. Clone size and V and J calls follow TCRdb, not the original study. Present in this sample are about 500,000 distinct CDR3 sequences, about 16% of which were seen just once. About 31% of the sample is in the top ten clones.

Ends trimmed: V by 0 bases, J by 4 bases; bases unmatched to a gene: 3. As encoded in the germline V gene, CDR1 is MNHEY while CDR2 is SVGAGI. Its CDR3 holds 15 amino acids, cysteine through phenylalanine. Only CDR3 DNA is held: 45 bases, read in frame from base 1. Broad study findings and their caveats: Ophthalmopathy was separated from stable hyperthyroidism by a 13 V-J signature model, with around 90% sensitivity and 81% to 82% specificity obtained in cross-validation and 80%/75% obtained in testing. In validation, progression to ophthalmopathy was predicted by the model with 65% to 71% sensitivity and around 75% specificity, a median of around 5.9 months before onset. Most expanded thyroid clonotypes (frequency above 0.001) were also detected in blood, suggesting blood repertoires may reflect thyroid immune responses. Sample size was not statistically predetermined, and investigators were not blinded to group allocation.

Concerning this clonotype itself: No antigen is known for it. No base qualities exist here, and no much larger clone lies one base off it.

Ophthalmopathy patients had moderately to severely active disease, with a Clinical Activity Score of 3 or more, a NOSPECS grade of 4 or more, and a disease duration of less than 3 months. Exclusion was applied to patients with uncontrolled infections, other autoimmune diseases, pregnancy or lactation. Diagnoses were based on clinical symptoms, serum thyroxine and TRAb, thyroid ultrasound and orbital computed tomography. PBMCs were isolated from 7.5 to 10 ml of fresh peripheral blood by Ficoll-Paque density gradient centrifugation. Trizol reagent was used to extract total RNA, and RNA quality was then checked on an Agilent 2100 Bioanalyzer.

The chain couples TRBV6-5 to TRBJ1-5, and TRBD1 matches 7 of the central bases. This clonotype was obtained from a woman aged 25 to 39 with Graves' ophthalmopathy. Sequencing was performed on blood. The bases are TGTGCCAGCAGTTACTCAGGGGGCTCGAATCAGCCCCAGCATTTT. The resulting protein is CASSYSGGSNQPQHF.